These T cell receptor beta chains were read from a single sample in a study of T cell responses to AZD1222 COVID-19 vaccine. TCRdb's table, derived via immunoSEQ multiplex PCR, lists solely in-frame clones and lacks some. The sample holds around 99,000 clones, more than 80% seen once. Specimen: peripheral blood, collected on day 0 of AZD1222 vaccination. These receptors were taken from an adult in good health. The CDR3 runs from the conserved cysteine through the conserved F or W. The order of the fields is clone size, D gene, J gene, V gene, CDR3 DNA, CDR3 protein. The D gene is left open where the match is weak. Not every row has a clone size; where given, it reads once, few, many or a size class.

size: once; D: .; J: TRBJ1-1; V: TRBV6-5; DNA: TGTGCCAGCATTGGACAGTACACTGAAGCTTTCTTT; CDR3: CASIGQYTEAFF
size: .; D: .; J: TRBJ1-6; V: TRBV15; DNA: TGTGCCACCAGCAGAGATAAGGAGGGTTCACCCCTCCACTTT; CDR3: CATSRDKEGSPLHF
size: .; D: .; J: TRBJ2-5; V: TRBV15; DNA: TGTGCCACCAACAAGGGATTAGGAGAGACCCAGTACTTC; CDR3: CATNKGLGETQYF
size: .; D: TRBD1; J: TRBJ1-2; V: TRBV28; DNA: TGTGCCAGCAGCCCGACAGGGTTATATGGCTACACCTTC; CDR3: CASSPTGLYGYTF
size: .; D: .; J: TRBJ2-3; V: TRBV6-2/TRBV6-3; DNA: TGTGCCAGCAGCTTTCCAGGGAGAAGGCTAACAGATACGCAGTATTTT; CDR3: CASSFPGRRLTDTQYF
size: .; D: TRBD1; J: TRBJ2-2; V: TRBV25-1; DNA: TGTGCCAGCAGTGACCCGGGACAGGGGGCCGCCGGGGAGCTGTTTTTT; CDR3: CASSDPGQGAAGELFF
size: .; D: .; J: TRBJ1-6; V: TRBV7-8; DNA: TGTGCCAGCAGCCCGGAGGGTTTAGGTTCACCCCTCCACTTT; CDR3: CASSPEGLGSPLHF
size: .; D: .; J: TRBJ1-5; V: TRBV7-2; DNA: TGTGCCAGCAGCTTGGCGGGTAGCAATCAGCCCCAGCATTTT; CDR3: CASSLAGSNQPQHF
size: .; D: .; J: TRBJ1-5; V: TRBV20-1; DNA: TGCAGTGCTAAGGACAATCAGCCCCAGCATTTT; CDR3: CSAKDNQPQHF
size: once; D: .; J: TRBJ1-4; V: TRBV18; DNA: TGTGCCAGCTCACTATCTGCGCAGGGGCTTAATGAAAAACTGTTTTTT; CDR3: CASSLSAQGLNEKLFF
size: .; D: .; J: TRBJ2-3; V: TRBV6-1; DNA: TGTGCCAGCAGTGATTCCTTAGGGCACACAGATACGCAGTATTTT; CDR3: CASSDSLGHTDTQYF